This entry features one TCR beta chain sequence. The data belong to a study of blood T cell repertoires in COVID-19. CDR1 is LNHDA, CDR2 SQIVND, per germline (reference sequence). The J segment lost 3 bases and the V segment lost 2 bases, leaving 9 bases of the junction unmatched. The CDR3 consists of 16 residues. Authors' methods: Researchers report that nucleated cell counts were estimated from reference gene primer amplification. Method: immunoSEQ multiplex PCR; TCRdb's copy keeps in-frame clones and lacks some. V and J calls and clone size follow that table, whereas D and trimming were derived from the DNA. The sample lists 150,000 to 200,000 clones; more than 80% were seen once.

The chain couples TRBV19 to TRBJ2-5; 7 nucleotides match TRBD2. Sequenced sample: peripheral blood. This receptor was obtained from a woman in her 40s with COVID-19, enrolled during active disease. The CDR3 region is CASSINPGLAEETQYF. CDR3 in DNA: TGTGCCAGTAGTATAAACCCTGGGCTAGCGGAAGAGACCCAGTACTTC.